The rows below give T cell receptor beta chains drawn from one sample of a study of long-term antiretroviral therapy in people with HIV. TCRdb keeps only in-frame clones here, not all; method: immunoSEQ multiplex PCR. The table shows tens of thousands of clones, with 75% to 85% occurring only once. Material: unsorted PBMCs, obtained 0.3 years after starting antiretroviral therapy. The receptors were sampled from a man between 35 and 55 years old with HIV. CDR3s include the opening cysteine and the closing phenylalanine or tryptophan. A D gene is named only where the DNA matches it firmly. Clone size is shown for a subset of rows, as once, few, many or a class of expanded clone.

TRBJ2-3	TRBV6-5	NA	TRBD2	TGTGCCAGCAGTTACTCAGGACTAGCGAGGGATACGCAGTATTTT	CASSYSGLARDTQYF
TRBJ2-7	TRBV7-2	NA	NA	TGTGCCAGCAGCTTAGCGAAAAAACTAGCACGCTACGAGCAGTACTTC	CASSLAKKLARYEQYF
TRBJ2-5	TRBV28	NA	NA	TGTGCCAGCACGCAATGGGGGAGCCAGACTTGGACCCAGTACTTC	CASTQWGSQTWTQYF
TRBJ2-5	TRBV9	NA	TRBD1	TGTGCCAGCAGCCCCCCGACAGGGGGCCTACAAGAGACCCAGTACTTC	CASSPPTGGLQETQYF
TRBJ2-3	TRBV4-3	NA	NA	TGCGCCAGCAGCCAAGCCAGCACCGGAGATACGCAGTATTTT	CASSQASTGDTQYF
TRBJ2-3	TRBV5-1	NA	NA	TGCGCCAGCAGCGTGGAGGGGTCAGATACGCAGTATTTT	CASSVEGSDTQYF
TRBJ2-7	TRBV30	NA	TRBD2	TGTGCCTGGAGTGCCTGGGGGTCGGGAGGCGAGCAGTACTTC	CAWSAWGSGGEQYF
TRBJ1-1	TRBV27	NA	NA	TGTGCCAGCAGCTTTGAGGGCAGGGGAGGGGGGAACACTGAAGCTTTCTTT	CASSFEGRGGGNTEAFF
TRBJ1-2	TRBV4-2	NA	TRBD1	TGTGCCAGCAGCCAAGAGGGACAGGGGACTGGTGGCTACACCTTC	CASSQEGQGTGGYTF
TRBJ2-1	TRBV18	NA	TRBD2	TGTGCCAGCTCACCACAGGCTAGCGGAGGCTCCTACAATGAGCAGTTCTTC	CASSPQASGGSYNEQFF
TRBJ2-3	TRBV4-1	few	NA	TGCGCCAGCAGCGCCATAAATCTAGTTGTCGCAGATACGCAGTATTTT	CASSAINLVVADTQYF
TRBJ2-3	TRBV7-9	NA	NA	TGTGCCAGCAGCTTAGGTTCGACAGATACGCAGTATTTT	CASSLGSTDTQYF
TRBJ1-3	TRBV19	NA	TRBD1	TGTGCCAGTAGTGTCGACAGGGCTGGAAACACCATATATTTT	CASSVDRAGNTIYF
TRBJ1-5	TRBV5-1	few	NA	TGCGCCAGCAGCTTGGATCCGGAGCAGCCCCAGCATTTT	CASSLDPEQPQHF
TRBJ2-5	TRBV29-1	NA	NA	TGCAGCGTGAAGAGTGGAACCGAGACCCAGTACTTC	CSVKSGTETQYF
TRBJ1-2	TRBV6-5	NA	TRBD1	TGTGCCAGCAGCCGGGACAGGAACTATGGCTACACCTTC	CASSRDRNYGYTF
TRBJ2-5	TRBV5-4	NA	TRBD2	TGTGCCAGCAGCCCCGGGGGGGGGCGGTACGAGACCCAGTACTTC	CASSPGGGRYETQYF
TRBJ1-2	TRBV25-1	NA	TRBD1	TGTGCCAGCAGTGAACCGGGACAGGGGGAGGAAGTCTATGGCTACACCTTC	CASSEPGQGEEVYGYTF
TRBJ2-1	TRBV2	NA	TRBD2	TGTGCCAGCAGTGTTCCCAGCGGGGGTGTCGATGAGCAGTTCTTC	CASSVPSGGVDEQFF
TRBJ2-1	TRBV4-3	NA	NA	TGCGCCAGCAGCCAAGATCTTTGGGGGGGGGCGGAGCAGTTCTTC	CASSQDLWGGAEQFF
TRBJ2-1	TRBV15	NA	TRBD1	TGTGCCACCAGCAGAGATCAGGGGGTCAGCTACAATGAGCAGTTCTTC	CATSRDQGVSYNEQFF
TRBJ2-4	TRBV7-9	NA	NA	TGTGCCAGCAGCTTAGCGAGGGGCCTAGCCAAAAACATTCAGTACTTC	CASSLARGLAKNIQYF
TRBJ2-7	TRBV2	NA	TRBD2	TGTGCCAGCAGTCGGACTAGCGGGAGTAACGAGCAGTACTTC	CASSRTSGSNEQYF
TRBJ2-4	TRBV9	NA	TRBD2	TGTGCCAGCAGCGCCCTTGGGGGGGACATTCAGTACTTC	CASSALGGDIQYF
TRBJ2-5	TRBV5-8	few	NA	TGTGCCAGCATCCTATATGAGACCCAGTACTTC	CASILYETQYF
TRBJ2-7	TRBV30	once	NA	TGTGCCTGGAGGGTCACCCGCTACGAGCAGTACTTC	CAWRVTRYEQYF
TRBJ2-3	TRBV2	NA	TRBD2	TGTGCCAGCGTACTAGCGGGGGGATATACGCAGTATTTT	CASVLAGGYTQYF
TRBJ2-7	TRBV2	NA	TRBD2	TGTGCCAGTAGGGAGGCTAGCGGATTATACGAGCAGTACTTC	CASREASGLYEQYF
TRBJ2-1	TRBV7-8	few	TRBD2	TGTGCCAGCAGCTTAGCGGGAGGGCCTTACAATGAGCAGTTCTTC	CASSLAGGPYNEQFF
TRBJ1-3	TRBV28	once	NA	TGTGCCAGCAGTTTAGATTCTGAGGGGGACCTCGGAAACACCATATATTTT	CASSLDSEGDLGNTIYF
TRBJ1-3	TRBV4-1	NA	NA	TGCGCCAGCAGCCAAGATCAGGGCAGGGCTGGAAACACCATATATTTT	CASSQDQGRAGNTIYF
TRBJ1-1	TRBV28	NA	NA	TGTGCCAGCAGGTGGGGGGGACCGAACACTGAAGCTTTCTTT	CASRWGGPNTEAFF
TRBJ2-3	TRBV4-3	NA	TRBD2	TGCGCCAGCAGCCAAGTATCTAGCGGGAGTTACACAGATACGCAGTATTTT	CASSQVSSGSYTDTQYF
TRBJ1-1	TRBV2	NA	NA	TGTGCCAGCAGTGGGACAGCGGGAGGAGCTTTCTTT	CASSGTAGGAFF
TRBJ2-7	TRBV4-3	NA	TRBD2	TGCGCCAGCAGCCAAGGACTAGCGGCATACTACGAGCAGTACTTC	CASSQGLAAYYEQYF
TRBJ2-7	TRBV29-1	once	NA	TGCAGCGTTGGAGCAGCCTACGAGCAGTACTTC	CSVGAAYEQYF
TRBJ2-3	TRBV2	NA	NA	TGTGCCAGCACCAGGGAACTAGGCACAGATACGCAGTATTTT	CASTRELGTDTQYF
TRBJ1-1	TRBV28	once	NA	TGTGCCAGCAGTTTATGGTCCGAGGACACTGAAGCTTTCTTT	CASSLWSEDTEAFF
TRBJ2-3	TRBV7-9	NA	TRBD1	TGTGCCAGCAGCTTAATCCAGGGGGCAGATACGCAGTATTTT	CASSLIQGADTQYF
TRBJ2-1	TRBV2	NA	NA	TGTGCCAGCACCAGAAGGGGGGCGGGAGCCAATGAGCAGTTCTTC	CASTRRGAGANEQFF
TRBJ1-2	TRBV7-8	NA	NA	TGTGCCAGCAGCTTACAGGGAAGGGACGGCTACACCTTC	CASSLQGRDGYTF
TRBJ2-3	TRBV5-1	NA	TRBD2	TGCGCCAGCAGCTGGGGACTAGCGGGAGGCCCCACAGATACGCAGTATTTT	CASSWGLAGGPTDTQYF
TRBJ1-2	TRBV4-1	NA	NA	TGCGCCAGCAGCCAATCCTTCGGGGGCGTGTATGGCTACACCTTC	CASSQSFGGVYGYTF